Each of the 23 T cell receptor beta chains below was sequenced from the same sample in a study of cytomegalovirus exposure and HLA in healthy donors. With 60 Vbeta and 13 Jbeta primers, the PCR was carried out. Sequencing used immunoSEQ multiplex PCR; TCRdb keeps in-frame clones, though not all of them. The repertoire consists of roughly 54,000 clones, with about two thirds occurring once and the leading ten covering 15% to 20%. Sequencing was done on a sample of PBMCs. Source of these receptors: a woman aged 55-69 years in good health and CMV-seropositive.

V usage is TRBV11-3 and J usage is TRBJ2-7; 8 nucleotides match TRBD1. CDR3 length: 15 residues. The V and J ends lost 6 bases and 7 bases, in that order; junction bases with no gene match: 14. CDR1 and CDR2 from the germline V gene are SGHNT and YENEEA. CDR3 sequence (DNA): TGTGCCAGCAGTATGACAGGGGCACTCTGGGTGGAGCAGTACTTC. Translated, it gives CASSMTGALWVEQYF.

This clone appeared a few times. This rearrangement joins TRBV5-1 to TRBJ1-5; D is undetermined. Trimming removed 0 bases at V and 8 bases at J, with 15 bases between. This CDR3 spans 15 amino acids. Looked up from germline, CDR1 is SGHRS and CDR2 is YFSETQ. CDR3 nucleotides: TGCGCCAGCAGCTTGGGCGCCGCCTTGGGCGAGCCCCAGCATTTT. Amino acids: CASSLGAALGEPQHF.

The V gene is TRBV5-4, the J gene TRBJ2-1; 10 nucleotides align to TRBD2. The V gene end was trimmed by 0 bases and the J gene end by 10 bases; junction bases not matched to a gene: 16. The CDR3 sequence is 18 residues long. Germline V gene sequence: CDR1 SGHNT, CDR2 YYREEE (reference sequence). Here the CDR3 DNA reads TGTGCCAGCAGCTTGGATGCGAGCGGGGGGGCTTTTTTCGGGGAGCAGTTCTTC. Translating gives CASSLDASGGAFFGEQFF.

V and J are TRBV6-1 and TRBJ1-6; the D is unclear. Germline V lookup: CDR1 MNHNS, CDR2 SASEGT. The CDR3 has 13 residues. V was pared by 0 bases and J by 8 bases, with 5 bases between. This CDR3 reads CASSEAEDSPLHF. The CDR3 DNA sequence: TGTGCCAGCAGTGAAGCTGAGGATTCACCCCTCCACTTT.

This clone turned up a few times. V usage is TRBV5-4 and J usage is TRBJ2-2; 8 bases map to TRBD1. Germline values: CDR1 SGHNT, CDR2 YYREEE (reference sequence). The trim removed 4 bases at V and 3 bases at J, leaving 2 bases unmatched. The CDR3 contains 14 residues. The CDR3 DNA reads TGTGCCAGCAGCCAGGGACAGGACACCGGGGAGCTGTTTTTT. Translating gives CASSQGQDTGELFF.

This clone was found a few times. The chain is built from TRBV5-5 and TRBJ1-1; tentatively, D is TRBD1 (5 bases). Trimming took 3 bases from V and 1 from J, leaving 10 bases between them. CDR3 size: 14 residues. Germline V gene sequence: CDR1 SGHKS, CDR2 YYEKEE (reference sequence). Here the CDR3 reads CASSSLGQNTEAFF. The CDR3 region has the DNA TGTGCCAGCAGCTCGTTGGGGCAGAACACTGAAGCTTTCTTT.

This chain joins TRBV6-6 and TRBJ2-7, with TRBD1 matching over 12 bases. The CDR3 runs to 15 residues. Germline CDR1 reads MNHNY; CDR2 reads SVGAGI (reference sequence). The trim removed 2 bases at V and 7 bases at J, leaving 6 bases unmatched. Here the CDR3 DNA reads TGTGCCAGCAGTTACGGGGGACAGGGGGCGCGGGAGCAGTACTTC. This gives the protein CASSYGGQGAREQYF.

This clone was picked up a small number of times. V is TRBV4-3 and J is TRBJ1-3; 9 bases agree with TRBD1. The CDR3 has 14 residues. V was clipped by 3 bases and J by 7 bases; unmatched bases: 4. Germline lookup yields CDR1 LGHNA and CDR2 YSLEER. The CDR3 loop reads CASSQGQGKNTIYF. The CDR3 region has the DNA TGCGCCAGCAGCCAGGGACAGGGAAAGAACACCATATATTTT.

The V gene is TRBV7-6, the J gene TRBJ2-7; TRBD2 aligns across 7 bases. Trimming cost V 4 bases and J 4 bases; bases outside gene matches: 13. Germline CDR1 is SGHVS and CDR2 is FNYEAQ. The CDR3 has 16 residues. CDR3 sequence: CASSSLPSGLSYEQYF. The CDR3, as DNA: TGTGCCAGCAGCTCCTTACCCTCGGGACTATCATACGAGCAGTACTTC.

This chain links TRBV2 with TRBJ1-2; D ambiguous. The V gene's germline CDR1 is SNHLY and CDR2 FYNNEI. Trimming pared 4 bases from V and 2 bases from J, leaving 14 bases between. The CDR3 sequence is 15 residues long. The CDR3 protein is CASSAGGLSNYGYTF. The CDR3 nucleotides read TGTGCCAGCAGTGCAGGAGGATTGTCAAACTATGGCTACACCTTC.

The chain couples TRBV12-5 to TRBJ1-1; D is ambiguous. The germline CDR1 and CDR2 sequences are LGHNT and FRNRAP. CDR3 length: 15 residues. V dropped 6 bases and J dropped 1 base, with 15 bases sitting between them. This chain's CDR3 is CASGLGKSGNTEAFF. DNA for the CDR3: TGTGCTAGTGGCCTCGGTAAGTCCGGGAACACTGAAGCTTTCTTT.

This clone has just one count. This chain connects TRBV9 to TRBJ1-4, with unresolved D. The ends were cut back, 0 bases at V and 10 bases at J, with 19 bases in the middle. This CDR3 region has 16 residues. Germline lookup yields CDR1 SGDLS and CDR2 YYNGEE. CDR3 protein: CASSVVSGESLGKLFF. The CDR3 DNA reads TGTGCCAGCAGCGTAGTCTCCGGAGAATCTTTAGGAAAACTGTTTTTT.

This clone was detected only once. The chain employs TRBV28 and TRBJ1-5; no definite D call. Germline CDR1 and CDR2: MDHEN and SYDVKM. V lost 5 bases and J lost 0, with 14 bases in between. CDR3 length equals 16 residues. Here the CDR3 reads CASSTLGRGSNQPQHF. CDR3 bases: TGTGCCAGCAGTACCCTAGGACGGGGTAGCAATCAGCCCCAGCATTTT.

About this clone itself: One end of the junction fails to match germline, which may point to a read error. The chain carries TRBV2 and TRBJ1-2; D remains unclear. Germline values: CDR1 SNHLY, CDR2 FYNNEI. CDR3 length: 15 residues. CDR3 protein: CASREDMEIGIGYTF. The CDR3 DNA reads TGTGCCAGCAGGGAAGACATGGAGATCGGAATTGGCTACACCTTC.

CDR3 nucleotide sequence: TGTGCCAGCAGGGAGCCCAGGGACAGGGGGGAAAAACTGTTTTTT. This encodes CASREPRDRGEKLFF. This chain connects TRBV6-1 to TRBJ1-4; 11 bases align to TRBD1. The germline V gene has CDR1 MNHNS and CDR2 SASEGT. The length of the CDR3 is 15 residues. V gave up 6 bases and J gave up 8 bases; unmatched junction bases: 8.

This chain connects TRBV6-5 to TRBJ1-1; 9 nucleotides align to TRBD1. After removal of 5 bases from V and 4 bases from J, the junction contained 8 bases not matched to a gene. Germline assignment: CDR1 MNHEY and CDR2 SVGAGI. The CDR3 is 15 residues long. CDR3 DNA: TGTGCCAGCAGTCCCCGGGGACAGGGAGTCACTGAAGCTTTCTTT. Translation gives CASSPRGQGVTEAFF.

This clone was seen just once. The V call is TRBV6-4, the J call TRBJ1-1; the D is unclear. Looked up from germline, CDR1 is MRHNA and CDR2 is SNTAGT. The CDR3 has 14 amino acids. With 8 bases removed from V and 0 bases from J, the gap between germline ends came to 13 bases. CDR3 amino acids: CASSREYMNTEAFF. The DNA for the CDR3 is TGTGCCAGCTCTCGGGAGTACATGAACACTGAAGCTTTCTTT.

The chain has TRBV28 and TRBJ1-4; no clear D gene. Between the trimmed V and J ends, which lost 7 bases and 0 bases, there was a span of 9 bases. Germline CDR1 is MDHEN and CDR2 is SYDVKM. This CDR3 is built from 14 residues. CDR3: CASKFGATNEKLFF. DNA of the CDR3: TGTGCCAGCAAGTTCGGGGCAACTAATGAAAAACTGTTTTTT.

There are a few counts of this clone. The CDR3 nucleotides read TGTGCCAGCAGCGTAGGCGCGGGGCCCAACTACGAGCAGTACTTC. It encodes CASSVGAGPNYEQYF. The chain is built from TRBV14 and TRBJ2-7; D may be TRBD2 (6 bases). CDR1 and CDR2 from the germline V gene are SGHDN and FVKESK. The length of the CDR3 is 15 residues. The V end lost 5 bases, the J end lost 3 bases, and 17 bases lay between the germline ends.

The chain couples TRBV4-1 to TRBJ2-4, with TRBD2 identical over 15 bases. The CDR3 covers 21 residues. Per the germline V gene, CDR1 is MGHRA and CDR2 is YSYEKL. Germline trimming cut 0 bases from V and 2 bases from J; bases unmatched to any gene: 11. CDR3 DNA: TGCGCCAGCAGCCAAGATCGCCGCGGACTAGCGGGGGGGCCATCCAAAAACATTCAGTACTTC. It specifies CASSQDRRGLAGGPSKNIQYF.

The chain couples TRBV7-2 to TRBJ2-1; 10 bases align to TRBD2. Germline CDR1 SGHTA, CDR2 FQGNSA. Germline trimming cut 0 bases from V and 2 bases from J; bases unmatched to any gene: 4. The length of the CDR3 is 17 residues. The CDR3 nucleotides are TGTGCCAGCAGCTTAGCCCTGACTAGCGGGCCCTACAATGAGCAGTTCTTC. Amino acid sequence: CASSLALTSGPYNEQFF.

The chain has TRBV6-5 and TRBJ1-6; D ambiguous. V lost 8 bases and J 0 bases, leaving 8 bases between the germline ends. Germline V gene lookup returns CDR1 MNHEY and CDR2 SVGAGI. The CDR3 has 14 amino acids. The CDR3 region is CASFTSSYNSPLHF. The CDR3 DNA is TGTGCCAGCTTTACGAGCTCCTATAATTCACCCCTCCACTTT.

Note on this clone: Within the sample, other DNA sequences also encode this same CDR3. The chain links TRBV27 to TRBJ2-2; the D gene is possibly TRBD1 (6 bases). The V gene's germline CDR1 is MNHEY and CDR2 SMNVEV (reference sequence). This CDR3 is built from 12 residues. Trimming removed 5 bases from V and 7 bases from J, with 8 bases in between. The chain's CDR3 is CASSLTGGELFF. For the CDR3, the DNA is TGTGCCAGCAGTCTGACAGGCGGGGAGCTGTTTTTT.